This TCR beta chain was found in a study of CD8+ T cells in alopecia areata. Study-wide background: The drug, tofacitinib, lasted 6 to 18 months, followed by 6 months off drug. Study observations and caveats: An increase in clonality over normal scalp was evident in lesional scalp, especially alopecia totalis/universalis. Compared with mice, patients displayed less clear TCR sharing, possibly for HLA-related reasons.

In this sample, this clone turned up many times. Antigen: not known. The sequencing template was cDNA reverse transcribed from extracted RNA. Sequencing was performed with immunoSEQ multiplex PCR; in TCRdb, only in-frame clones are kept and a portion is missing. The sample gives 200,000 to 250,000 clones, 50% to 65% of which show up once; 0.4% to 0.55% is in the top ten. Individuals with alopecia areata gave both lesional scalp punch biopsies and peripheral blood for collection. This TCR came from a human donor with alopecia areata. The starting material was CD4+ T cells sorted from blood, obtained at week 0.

The CDR3 spells CASSLLEGRGYTF. The CDR3 region has the DNA TGTGCCAGCAGCTTACTTGAGGGAAGGGGCTACACCTTC. The chain is built from TRBV7-9 and TRBJ1-2, with D hard to call. The germline CDR1 and CDR2 sequences are SEHNR and FQNEAQ (reference sequence). V gave up 2 bases and J gave up 8 bases, with 12 bases separating them. The CDR3 totals 13 residues.